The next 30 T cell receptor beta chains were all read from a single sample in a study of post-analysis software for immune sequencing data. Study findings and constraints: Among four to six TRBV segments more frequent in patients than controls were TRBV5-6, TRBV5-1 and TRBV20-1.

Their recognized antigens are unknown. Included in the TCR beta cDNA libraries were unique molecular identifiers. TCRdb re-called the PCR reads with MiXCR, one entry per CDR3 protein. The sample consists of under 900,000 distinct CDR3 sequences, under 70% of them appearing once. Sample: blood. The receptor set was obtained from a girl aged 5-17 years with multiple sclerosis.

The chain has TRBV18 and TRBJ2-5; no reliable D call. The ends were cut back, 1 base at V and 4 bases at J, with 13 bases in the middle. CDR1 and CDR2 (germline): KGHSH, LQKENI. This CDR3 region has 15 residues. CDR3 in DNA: TGTGCCAGCTCACCACAAGGGTTCCCCCCAGAGACCCAGTACTTC. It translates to CASSPQGFPPETQYF. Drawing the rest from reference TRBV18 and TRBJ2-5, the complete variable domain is NAGVMQNPRHLVRRRGQEARLRCSPMKGHSHVYWYRQLPEEGLKFMVYLQKENIIDESGMPKERFSAEFPKEGPSILRIQQVVRGDSAAYFCASSPQGFPPETQYFGPGTRLLVL.

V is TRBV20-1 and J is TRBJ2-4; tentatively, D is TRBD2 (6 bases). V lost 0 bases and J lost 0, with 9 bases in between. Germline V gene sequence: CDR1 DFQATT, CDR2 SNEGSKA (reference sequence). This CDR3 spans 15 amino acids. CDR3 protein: CSARDRGLAKNIQYF. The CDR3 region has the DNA TGCAGTGCTAGAGATCGGGGACTAGCCAAAAACATTCAGTACTTC.

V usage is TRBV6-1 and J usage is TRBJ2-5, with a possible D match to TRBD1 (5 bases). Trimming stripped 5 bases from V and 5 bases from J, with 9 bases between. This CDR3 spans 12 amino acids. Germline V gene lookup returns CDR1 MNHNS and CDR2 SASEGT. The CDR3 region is CASSSNRETQYF. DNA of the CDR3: TGTGCCAGCAGTTCTAACAGGGAGACCCAGTACTTC.

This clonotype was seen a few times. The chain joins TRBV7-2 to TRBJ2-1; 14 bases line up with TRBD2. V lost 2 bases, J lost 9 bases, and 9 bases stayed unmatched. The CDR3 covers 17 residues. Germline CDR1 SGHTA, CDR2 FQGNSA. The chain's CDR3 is CASSLFGGTSGRGEQFF. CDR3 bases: TGTGCCAGCAGCTTATTTGGTGGGACTAGCGGGAGAGGTGAGCAGTTCTTC.

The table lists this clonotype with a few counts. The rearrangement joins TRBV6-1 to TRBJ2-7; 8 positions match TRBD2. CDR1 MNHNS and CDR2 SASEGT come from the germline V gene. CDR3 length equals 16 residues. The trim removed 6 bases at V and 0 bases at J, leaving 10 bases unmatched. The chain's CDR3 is CASRSYLSGSSYEQYF. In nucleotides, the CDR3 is TGTGCCAGCAGATCTTACCTGAGCGGGAGCTCCTACGAGCAGTACTTC.

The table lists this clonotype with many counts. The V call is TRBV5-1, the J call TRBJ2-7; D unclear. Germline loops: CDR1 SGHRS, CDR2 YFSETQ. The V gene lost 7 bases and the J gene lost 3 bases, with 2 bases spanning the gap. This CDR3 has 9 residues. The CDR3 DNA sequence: TGCGCCAGCCTCTACGAGCAGTACTTC. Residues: CASLYEQYF.

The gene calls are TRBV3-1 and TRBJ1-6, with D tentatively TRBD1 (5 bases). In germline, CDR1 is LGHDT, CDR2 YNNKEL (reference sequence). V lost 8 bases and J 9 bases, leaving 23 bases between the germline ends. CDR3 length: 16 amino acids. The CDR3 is CASGRRPAPGTSPLHF. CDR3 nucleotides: TGTGCCAGCGGTCGTAGACCGGCCCCGGGGACTTCACCCCTCCACTTT.

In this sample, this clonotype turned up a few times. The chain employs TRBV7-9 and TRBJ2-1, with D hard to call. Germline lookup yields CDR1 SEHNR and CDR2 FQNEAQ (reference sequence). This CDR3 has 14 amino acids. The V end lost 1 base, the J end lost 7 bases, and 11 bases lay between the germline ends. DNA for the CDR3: TGTGCCAGCAGCTTAGTGCAGGTTACTAATGAGCAGTTCTTC. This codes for CASSLVQVTNEQFF.

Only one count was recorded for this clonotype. CDR3 in amino acids: CASSGLGGYTF. Here the CDR3 DNA reads TGTGCCAGCAGCGGTCTCGGTGGCTACACCTTC. This chain uses TRBV9 with TRBJ1-2; D unclear. The germline V gene has CDR1 SGDLS and CDR2 YYNGEE. The CDR3 totals 11 residues. V gave up 3 bases and J gave up 7 bases, with 7 bases separating them.

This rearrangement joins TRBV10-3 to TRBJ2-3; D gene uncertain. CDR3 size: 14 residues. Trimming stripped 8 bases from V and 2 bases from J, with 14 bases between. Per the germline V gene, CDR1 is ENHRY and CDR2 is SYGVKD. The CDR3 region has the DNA TGTGCCATCGATTCGAACGACAACACAGATACGCAGTATTTT. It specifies CAIDSNDNTDTQYF.

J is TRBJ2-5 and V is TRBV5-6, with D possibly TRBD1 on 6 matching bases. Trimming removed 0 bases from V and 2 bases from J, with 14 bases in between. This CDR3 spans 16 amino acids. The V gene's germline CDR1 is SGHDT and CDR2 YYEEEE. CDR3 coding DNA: TGTGCCAGCAGCTTGGGCAGGGGTCAAGGGCAAGAGACCCAGTACTTC. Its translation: CASSLGRGQGQETQYF. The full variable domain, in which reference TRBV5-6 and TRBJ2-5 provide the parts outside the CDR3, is DAGVTQSPTHLIKTRGQQVTLRCSPKSGHDTVSWYQQALGQGPQFIFQYYEEEERQRGNFPDRFSGHQFPNYSSELNVNALLLGDSALYLCASSLGRGQGQETQYFGPGTRLLVL.

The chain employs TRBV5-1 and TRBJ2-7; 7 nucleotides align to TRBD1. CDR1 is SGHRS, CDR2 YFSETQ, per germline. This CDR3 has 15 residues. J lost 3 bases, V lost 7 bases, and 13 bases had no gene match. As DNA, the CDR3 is TGCGCCAGCGGCCCGCGAGGGACAGTCCTCTACGAGCAGTACTTC. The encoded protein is CASGPRGTVLYEQYF.

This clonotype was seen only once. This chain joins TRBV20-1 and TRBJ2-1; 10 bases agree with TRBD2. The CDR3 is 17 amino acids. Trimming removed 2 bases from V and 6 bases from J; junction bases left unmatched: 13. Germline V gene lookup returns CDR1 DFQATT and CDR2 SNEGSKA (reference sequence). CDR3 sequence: CSARPLAGATEFNEQFF. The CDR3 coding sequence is TGCAGTGCTAGACCGCTAGCGGGGGCCACAGAGTTCAATGAGCAGTTCTTC.

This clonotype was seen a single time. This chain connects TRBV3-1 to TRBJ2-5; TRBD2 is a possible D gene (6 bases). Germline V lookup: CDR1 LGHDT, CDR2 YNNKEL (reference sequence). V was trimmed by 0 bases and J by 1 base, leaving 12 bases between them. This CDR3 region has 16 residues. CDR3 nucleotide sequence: TGTGCCAGCAGCCAAGATCCCATTAGCGGCCAAGAGACCCAGTACTTC. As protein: CASSQDPISGQETQYF.

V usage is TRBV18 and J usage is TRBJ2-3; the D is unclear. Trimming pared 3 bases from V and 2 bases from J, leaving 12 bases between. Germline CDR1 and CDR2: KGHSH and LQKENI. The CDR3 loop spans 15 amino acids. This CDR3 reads CASSPGIRTTDTQYF. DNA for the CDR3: TGTGCCAGCTCACCTGGGATCCGGACCACAGATACGCAGTATTTT. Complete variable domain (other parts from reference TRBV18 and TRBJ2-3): NAGVMQNPRHLVRRRGQEARLRCSPMKGHSHVYWYRQLPEEGLKFMVYLQKENIIDESGMPKERFSAEFPKEGPSILRIQQVVRGDSAAYFCASSPGIRTTDTQYFGPGTRLTVL.

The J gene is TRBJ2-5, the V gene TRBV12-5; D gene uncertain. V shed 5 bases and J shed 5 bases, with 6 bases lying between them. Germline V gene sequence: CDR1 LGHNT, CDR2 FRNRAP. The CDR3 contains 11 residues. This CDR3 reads CASGSRETQYF. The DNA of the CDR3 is TGTGCTAGTGGTAGCAGGGAGACCCAGTACTTC.

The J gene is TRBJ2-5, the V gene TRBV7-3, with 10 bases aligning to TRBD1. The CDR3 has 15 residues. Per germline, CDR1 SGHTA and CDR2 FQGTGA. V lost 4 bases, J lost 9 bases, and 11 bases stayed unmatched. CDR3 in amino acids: CASSSGTGVYEAQYF. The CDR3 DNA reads TGTGCCAGCAGCTCCGGGACAGGGGTGTATGAGGCCCAGTACTTC.

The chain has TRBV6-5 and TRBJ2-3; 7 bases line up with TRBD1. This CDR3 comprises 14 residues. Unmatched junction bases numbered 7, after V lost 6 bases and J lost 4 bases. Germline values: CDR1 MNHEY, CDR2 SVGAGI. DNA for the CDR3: TGTGCCAGCAGACTACAGGGGTCCCCAGATACGCAGTATTTT. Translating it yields CASRLQGSPDTQYF.

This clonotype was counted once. DNA of the CDR3: TGTGCCAGCAGCCCCCAAGCGGGAGGGTACGAGCAGTACTTC. Protein: CASSPQAGGYEQYF. The rearrangement links TRBV7-9 to TRBJ2-7; TRBD2 aligns across 10 bases. After removal of 5 bases from V and 4 bases from J, the junction contained 5 bases not matched to a gene. Germline assignment: CDR1 SEHNR and CDR2 FQNEAQ (reference sequence). The CDR3 length is 14 residues.

This chain's CDR3 is CASSLTEGEQFF. CDR3 DNA sequence: TGTGCCAGCAGCTTAACTGAGGGTGAGCAGTTCTTC. V gene TRBV11-3 combines with J gene TRBJ2-1; possible D gene TRBD2, 5 bases. The CDR3 loop spans 12 amino acids. Trimming left V 2 bases short and J 9 bases short, with 8 bases between. The germline V gene has CDR1 SGHNT and CDR2 YENEEA.

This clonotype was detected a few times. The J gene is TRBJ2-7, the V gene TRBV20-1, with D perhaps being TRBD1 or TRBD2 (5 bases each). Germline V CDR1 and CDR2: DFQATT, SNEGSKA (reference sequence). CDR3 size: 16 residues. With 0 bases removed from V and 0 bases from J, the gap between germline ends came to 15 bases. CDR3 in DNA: TGCAGTGCTAGAGATGACGCAACTAGGGGCTCCTACGAGCAGTACTTC. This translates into CSARDDATRGSYEQYF.

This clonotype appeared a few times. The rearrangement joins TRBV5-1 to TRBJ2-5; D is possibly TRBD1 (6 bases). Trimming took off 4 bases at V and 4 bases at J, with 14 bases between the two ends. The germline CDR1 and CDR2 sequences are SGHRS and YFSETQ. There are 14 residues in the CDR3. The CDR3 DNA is TGCGCCAGCAGCCCAGGGGTTGTTGGAGAGACCCAGTACTTC. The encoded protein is CASSPGVVGETQYF.

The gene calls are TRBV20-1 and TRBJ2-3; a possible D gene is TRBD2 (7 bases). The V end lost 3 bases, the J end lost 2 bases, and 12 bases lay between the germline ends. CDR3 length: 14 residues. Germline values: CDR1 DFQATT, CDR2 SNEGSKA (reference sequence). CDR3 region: CSASGGAPTDTQYF. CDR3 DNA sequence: TGCAGTGCTAGTGGGGGGGCCCCCACAGATACGCAGTATTTT.

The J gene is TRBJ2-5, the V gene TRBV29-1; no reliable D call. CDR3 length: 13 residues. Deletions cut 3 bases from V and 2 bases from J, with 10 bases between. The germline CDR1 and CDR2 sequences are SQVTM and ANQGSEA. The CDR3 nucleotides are TGCAGCGTTGATGGCACTTCGCAAGAGACCCAGTACTTC. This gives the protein CSVDGTSQETQYF.

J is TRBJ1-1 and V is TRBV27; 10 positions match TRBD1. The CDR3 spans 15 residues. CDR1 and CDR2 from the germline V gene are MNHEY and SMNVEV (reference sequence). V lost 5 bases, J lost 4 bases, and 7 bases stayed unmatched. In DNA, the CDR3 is TGTGCCAGCAGTGCACCGGGACAGGGGTCCACTGAAGCTTTCTTT. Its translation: CASSAPGQGSTEAFF.

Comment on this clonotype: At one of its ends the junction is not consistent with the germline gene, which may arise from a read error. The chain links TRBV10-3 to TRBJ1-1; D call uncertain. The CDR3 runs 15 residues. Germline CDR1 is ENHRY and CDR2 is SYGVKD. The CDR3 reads CAVSERQGGNTEAFF. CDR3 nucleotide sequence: TGTGCCGTCAGTGAGAGGCAAGGAGGGAACACTGAAGCTTTCTTT.

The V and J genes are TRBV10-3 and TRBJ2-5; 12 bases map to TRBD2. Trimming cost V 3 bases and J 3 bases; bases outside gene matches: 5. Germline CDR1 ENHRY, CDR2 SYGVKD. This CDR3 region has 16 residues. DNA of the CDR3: TGTGCCATCAGTGAAACACTAGCGGGAGGTGAAGAGACCCAGTACTTC. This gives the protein CAISETLAGGEETQYF.

The CDR3 DNA is TGCAGCGTTGAAGAGGGGCAGTTGAACTATGGCTACACCTTC. Its protein is CSVEEGQLNYGYTF. This sequence joins TRBV29-1 and TRBJ1-2; weak D call: TRBD1 (5 bases). Germline CDR1 SQVTM, CDR2 ANQGSEA. V was clipped by 0 bases and J by 2 bases, with 10 bases between them. The CDR3 length is 14 residues.

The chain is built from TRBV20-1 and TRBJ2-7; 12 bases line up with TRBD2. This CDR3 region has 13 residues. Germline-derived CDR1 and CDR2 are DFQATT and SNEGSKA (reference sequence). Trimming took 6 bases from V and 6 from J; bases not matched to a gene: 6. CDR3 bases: TGCAGTGCCCGACTAGCGGGGGCCCTCGAGCAGTACTTC. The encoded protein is CSARLAGALEQYF.

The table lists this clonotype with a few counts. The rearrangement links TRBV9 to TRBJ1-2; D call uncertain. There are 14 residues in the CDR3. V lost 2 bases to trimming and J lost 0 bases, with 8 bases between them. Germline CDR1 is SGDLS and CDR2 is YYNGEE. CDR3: CASSVAGSNYGYTF. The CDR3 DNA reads TGTGCCAGCAGCGTGGCAGGATCTAACTATGGCTACACCTTC. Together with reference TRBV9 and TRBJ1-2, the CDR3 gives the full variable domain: DSGVTQTPKHLITATGQRVTLRCSPRSGDLSVYWYQQSLDQGLQFLIQYYNGEERAKGNILERFSAQQFPDLHSELNLSSLELGDSALYFCASSVAGSNYGYTFGSGTRLTVV.